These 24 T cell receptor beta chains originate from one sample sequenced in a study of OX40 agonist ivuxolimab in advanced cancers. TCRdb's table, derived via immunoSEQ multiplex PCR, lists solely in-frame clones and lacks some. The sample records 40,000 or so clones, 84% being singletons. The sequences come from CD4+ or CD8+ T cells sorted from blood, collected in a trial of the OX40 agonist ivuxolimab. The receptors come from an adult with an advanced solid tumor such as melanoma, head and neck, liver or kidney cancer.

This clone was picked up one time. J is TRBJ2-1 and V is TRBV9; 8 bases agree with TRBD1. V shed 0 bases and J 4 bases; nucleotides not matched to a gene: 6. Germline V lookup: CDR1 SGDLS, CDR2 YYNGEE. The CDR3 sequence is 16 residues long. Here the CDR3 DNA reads TGTGCCAGCAGCGTAGGGTCGCAGGGGGCTTACAATGAGCAGTTCTTC. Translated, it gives CASSVGSQGAYNEQFF.

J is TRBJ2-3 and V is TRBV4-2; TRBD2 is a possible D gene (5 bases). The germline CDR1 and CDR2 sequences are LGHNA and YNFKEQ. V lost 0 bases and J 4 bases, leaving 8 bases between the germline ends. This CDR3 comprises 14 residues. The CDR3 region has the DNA TGTGCCAGCAGCCAAGATAGAGGGCCAGATACGCAGTATTTT. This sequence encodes CASSQDRGPDTQYF.

Here the CDR3 DNA reads TGTGCCTCACAGGGTCTCAATCAGCCCCAGCATTTT. Its translation: CASQGLNQPQHF. This chain links TRBV15 with TRBJ1-5; D is possibly TRBD1 (6 bases). Trimming removed 11 bases at V and 3 bases at J, with 11 bases between. CDR3 length: 12 residues. CDR1 and CDR2 (germline): LNHNV, YYDKDF (reference sequence).

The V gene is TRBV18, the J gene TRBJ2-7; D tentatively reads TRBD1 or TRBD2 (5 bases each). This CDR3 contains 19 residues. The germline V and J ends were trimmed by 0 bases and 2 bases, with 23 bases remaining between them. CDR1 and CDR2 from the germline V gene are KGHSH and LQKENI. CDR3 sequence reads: CASSPPGVWGQHPPYEQYF. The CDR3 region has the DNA TGTGCCAGCTCACCACCCGGGGTCTGGGGCCAACACCCTCCCTACGAGCAGTACTTC.

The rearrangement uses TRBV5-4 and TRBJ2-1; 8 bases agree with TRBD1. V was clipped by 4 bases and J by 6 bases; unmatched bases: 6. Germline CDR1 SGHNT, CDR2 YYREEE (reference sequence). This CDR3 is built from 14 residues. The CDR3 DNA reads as TGTGCCAGCAGCATAAAGACAGGGGCCAATGAGCAGTTCTTC. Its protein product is CASSIKTGANEQFF.

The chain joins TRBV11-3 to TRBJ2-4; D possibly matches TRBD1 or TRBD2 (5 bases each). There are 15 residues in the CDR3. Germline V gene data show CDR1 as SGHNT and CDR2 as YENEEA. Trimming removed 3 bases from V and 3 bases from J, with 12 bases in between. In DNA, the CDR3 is TGTGCCAGCAGCTTCACGGGGCTTGGCAAAAACATTCAGTACTTC. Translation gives CASSFTGLGKNIQYF.

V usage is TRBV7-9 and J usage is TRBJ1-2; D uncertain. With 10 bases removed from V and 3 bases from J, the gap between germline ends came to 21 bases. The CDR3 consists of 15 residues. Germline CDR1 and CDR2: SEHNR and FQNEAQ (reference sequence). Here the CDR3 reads CATEVDGRRHYGYTF. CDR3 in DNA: TGTGCCACAGAAGTAGATGGCCGCAGACACTATGGCTACACCTTC.

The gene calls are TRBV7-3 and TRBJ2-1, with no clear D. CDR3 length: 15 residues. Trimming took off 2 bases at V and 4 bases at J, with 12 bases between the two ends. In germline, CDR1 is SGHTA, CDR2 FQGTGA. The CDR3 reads CASSLQEKHYNEQFF. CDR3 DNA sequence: TGTGCCAGCAGCTTACAAGAAAAGCATTACAATGAGCAGTTCTTC.

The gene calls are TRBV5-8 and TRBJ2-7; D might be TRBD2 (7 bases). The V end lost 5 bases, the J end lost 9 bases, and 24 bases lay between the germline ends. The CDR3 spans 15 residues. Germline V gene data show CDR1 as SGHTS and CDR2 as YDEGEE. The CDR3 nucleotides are TGTGCCAGCAGGACCGAAGAGACGGGGGGCCTCGGGCAGTACTTC. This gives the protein CASRTEETGGLGQYF.

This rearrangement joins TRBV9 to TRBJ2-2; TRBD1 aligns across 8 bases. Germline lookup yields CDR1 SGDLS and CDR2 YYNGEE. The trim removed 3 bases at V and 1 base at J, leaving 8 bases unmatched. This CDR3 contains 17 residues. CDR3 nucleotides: TGTGCCAGCAGCGCTCGTACCGGGACAGGGAACACCGGGGAGCTGTTTTTT. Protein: CASSARTGTGNTGELFF.

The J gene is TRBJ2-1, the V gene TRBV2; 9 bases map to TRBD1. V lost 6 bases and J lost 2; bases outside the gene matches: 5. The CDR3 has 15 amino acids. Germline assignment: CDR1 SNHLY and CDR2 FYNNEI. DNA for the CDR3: TGTGCCAGCAGCCCACGGGACAGGGCCTACAATGAGCAGTTCTTC. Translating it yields CASSPRDRAYNEQFF.

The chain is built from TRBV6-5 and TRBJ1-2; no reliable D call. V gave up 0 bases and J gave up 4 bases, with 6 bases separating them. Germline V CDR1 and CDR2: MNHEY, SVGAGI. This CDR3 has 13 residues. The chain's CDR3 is CASSYSVVYGYTF. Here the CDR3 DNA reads TGTGCCAGCAGTTACTCGGTCGTCTATGGCTACACCTTC.

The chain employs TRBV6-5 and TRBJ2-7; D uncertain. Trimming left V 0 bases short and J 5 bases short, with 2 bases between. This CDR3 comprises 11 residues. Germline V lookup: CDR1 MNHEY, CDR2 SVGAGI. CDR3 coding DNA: TGTGCCAGCAGTTACTCGGACGAGCAGTACTTC. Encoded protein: CASSYSDEQYF.

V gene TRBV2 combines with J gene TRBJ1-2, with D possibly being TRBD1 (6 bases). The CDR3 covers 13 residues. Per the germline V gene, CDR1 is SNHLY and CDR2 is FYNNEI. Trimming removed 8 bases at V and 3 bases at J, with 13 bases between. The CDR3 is CASPMRGDYGYTF. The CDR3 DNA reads TGTGCCAGCCCCATGAGGGGGGACTATGGCTACACCTTC.

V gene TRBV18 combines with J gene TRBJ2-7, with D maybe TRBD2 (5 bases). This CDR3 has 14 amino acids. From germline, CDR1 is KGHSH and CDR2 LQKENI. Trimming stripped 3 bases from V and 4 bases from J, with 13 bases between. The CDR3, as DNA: TGTGCCAGCTCACCGTCGGGGTTTTCTTACGAGCAGTACTTC. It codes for CASSPSGFSYEQYF. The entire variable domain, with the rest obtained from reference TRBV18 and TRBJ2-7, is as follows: NAGVMQNPRHLVRRRGQEARLRCSPMKGHSHVYWYRQLPEEGLKFMVYLQKENIIDESGMPKERFSAEFPKEGPSILRIQQVVRGDSAAYFCASSPSGFSYEQYFGPGTRLTVT.

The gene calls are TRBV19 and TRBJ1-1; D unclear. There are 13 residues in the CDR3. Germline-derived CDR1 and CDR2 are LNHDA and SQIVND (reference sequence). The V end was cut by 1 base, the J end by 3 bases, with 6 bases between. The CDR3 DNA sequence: TGTGCCAGTAGTATAGGGTGGGACACTGAAGCTTTCTTT. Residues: CASSIGWDTEAFF. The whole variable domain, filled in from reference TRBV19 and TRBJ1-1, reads DGGITQSPKYLFRKEGQNVTLSCEQNLNHDAMYWYRQDPGQGLRLIYYSQIVNDFQKGDIAEGYSVSREKKESFPLTVTSAQKNPTAFYLCASSIGWDTEAFFGQGTRLTVV.

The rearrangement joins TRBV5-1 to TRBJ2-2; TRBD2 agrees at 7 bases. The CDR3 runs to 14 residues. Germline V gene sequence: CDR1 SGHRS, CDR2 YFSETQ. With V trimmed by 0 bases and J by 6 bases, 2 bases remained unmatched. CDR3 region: CASSLAGGAGELFF. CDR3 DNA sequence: TGCGCCAGCAGCTTGGCGGGGGGAGCCGGGGAGCTGTTTTTT.

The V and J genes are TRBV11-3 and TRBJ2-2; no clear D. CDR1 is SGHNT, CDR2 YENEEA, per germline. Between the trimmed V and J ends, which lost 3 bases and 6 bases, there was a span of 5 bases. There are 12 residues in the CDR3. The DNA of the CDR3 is TGTGCCAGCAGCTTCTGGCCCGGGGAGCTGTTTTTT. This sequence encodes CASSFWPGELFF.

The CDR3 nucleotides read TGTGCCGCCCAGGGGTCTGGTTTTAGGGACACTGAAGCTTTCTTT. It is translated as CAAQGSGFRDTEAFF. V is TRBV10-3 and J is TRBJ1-1; a weak D match, TRBD1 (6 bases). Trimming pared 11 bases from V and 3 bases from J, leaving 22 bases between. CDR1 and CDR2 from the germline V gene are ENHRY and SYGVKD. The CDR3 totals 15 residues.

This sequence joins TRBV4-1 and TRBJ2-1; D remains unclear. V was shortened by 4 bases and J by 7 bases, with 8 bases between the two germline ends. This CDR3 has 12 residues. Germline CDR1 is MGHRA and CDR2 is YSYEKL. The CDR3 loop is CASSPLSNEQFF. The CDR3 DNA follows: TGCGCCAGCAGCCCTCTGTCGAATGAGCAGTTCTTC.

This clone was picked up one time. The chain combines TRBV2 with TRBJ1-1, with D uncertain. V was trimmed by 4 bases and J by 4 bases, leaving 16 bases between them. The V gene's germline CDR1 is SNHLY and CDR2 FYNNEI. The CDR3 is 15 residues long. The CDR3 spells CASSGEELAATEAFF. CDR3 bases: TGTGCCAGCAGTGGTGAGGAATTGGCGGCCACTGAAGCTTTCTTT. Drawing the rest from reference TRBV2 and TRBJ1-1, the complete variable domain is EPEVTQTPSHQVTQMGQEVILRCVPISNHLYFYWYRQILGQKVEFLVSFYNNEISEKSEIFDDQFSVERPDGSNFTLKIRSTKLEDSAMYFCASSGEELAATEAFFGQGTRLTVV.

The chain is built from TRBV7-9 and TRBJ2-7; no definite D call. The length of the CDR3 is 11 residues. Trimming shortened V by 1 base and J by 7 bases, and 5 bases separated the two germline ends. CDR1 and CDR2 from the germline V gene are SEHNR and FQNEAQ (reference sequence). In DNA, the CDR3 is TGTGCCAGCAGCTTAGGTGCGGAGCAGTACTTC. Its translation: CASSLGAEQYF.

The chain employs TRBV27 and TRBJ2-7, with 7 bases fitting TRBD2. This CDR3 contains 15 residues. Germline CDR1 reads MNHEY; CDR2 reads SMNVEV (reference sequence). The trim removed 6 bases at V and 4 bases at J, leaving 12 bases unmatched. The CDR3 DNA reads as TGTGCCAGCAGCAATCTGGGGGGGGGAGGATACGAGCAGTACTTC. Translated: CASSNLGGGGYEQYF.

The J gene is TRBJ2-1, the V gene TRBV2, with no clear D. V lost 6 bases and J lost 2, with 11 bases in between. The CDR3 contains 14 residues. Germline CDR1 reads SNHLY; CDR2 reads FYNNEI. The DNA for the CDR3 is TGTGCCAGCAGCGAAATTGGGACCTACAATGAGCAGTTCTTC. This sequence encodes CASSEIGTYNEQFF.